The 21 T cell receptor beta chains in this list originate from one sample, sequenced in a study of T cell repertoires in cytomegalovirus infection. MiXCR was run by TCRdb on the reads, yielding one entry per CDR3 protein. The repertoire consists of hundreds of thousands of distinct CDR3 sequences, with about 24% occurring once and the leading ten covering roughly 8%. The sequenced material came from CD8+ T cells from PBMCs. Receptors were obtained from a human donor in good health (CMV status not recorded). Some clones in this sample may be carry-over from other donors' samples.

The chain is built from TRBV6-2 or TRBV6-3 and TRBJ1-5; no firm D call. The germline CDR1 and CDR2 sequences are MNHEY and SVGEGT. The ends were cut back, 5 bases at V and 0 bases at J, with 8 bases in the middle. The CDR3 is 14 amino acids. CDR3 sequence reads: CASSPPASNQPQHF. CDR3 nucleotide sequence: TGTGCCAGCAGTCCCCCCGCTAGCAATCAGCCCCAGCATTTT.

This chain uses TRBV20-1 with TRBJ1-2, with 8 bases aligning to TRBD1. The CDR3 is 15 residues long. Germline assignment: CDR1 DFQATT and CDR2 SNEGSKA (reference sequence). After removal of 1 base from V and 6 bases from J, the junction contained 10 bases not matched to a gene. CDR3: CSARVRDRIRDGYTF. CDR3 DNA sequence: TGCAGTGCTAGAGTCCGGGACAGGATCAGAGATGGCTACACCTTC.

CDR3: CAIKVPQREDYEQFF. The CDR3 DNA sequence: TGTGCCATCAAAGTCCCCCAGCGGGAGGACTATGAGCAGTTCTTC. The chain couples TRBV6-8 to TRBJ2-1, with 9 positions matching TRBD2. This CDR3 contains 15 residues. Germline V gene data show CDR1 as MNHGY and CDR2 as SAAAGT. J gave up 8 bases and V 10 bases, and 15 bases lay outside the gene matches.

The V gene is TRBV10-1, the J gene TRBJ1-6; D remains unclear. The germline V gene encodes CDR1 WNHNN and CDR2 SYGVQD (reference sequence). The CDR3 has 13 residues. The germline V and J ends were trimmed by 3 bases and 12 bases, with 12 bases remaining between them. As DNA, the CDR3 is TGCGCCAGCAGTGACTCGGTGGAGGGACCCCTCCACTTT. Its protein product is CASSDSVEGPLHF.

This clonotype was counted a few times. The chain links TRBV29-1 to TRBJ2-1; a weak D match, TRBD2 (6 bases). In germline, CDR1 is SQVTM, CDR2 ANQGSEA. The CDR3 covers 14 residues. Trimming took off 5 bases at V and 0 bases at J, with 11 bases between the two ends. CDR3 nucleotides: TGCAGCGTTCGCGACGGGAGCTCCTACAATGAGCAGTTCTTC. Protein sequence: CSVRDGSSYNEQFF.

This clonotype was seen many times. The rearrangement links TRBV7-2 to TRBJ1-2, with D unresolved. The CDR3 consists of 14 residues. Per germline, CDR1 SGHTA and CDR2 FQGNSA. Trimming removed 2 bases at V and 1 base at J, with 8 bases between. CDR3 sequence (DNA): TGTGCCAGCAGCTTACTCGGGGTTAACTATGGCTACACCTTC. It specifies CASSLLGVNYGYTF.

This clonotype was seen at least ten times. The chain combines TRBV6-5 with TRBJ2-3; 10 nucleotides align to TRBD2. CDR1 and CDR2 from the germline V gene are MNHEY and SVGAGI. The CDR3 runs to 16 residues. J was trimmed by 2 bases and V by 2 bases; bases with no gene match: 4. The CDR3 here is CASSYGSGGFTDTQYF. DNA of the CDR3: TGTGCCAGCAGTTACGGTAGCGGGGGGTTCACAGATACGCAGTATTTT.

J is TRBJ2-7 and V is TRBV28; D may be TRBD2 (5 bases). V lost 3 bases and J 0 bases, leaving 9 bases between the germline ends. Germline assignment: CDR1 MDHEN and CDR2 SYDVKM. This CDR3 contains 14 residues. CDR3 sequence: CASSLGDYSYEQYV. The CDR3 DNA is TGTGCCAGCAGTTTGGGAGACTACTCCTACGAGCAGTACGTC.

This clonotype was counted many times. The chain recombines TRBV7-6 with TRBJ2-5; D is unresolved. This CDR3 is 14 amino acids long. The V gene lost 5 bases and the J gene lost 4 bases, with 14 bases spanning the gap. Germline lookup yields CDR1 SGHVS and CDR2 FNYEAQ. CDR3 nucleotide sequence: TGTGCCAGCAGCCCCCACTTGAGGCGAGAGACCCAGTACTTC. This sequence encodes CASSPHLRRETQYF. The variable domain in full, with the rest retrieved from reference TRBV7-6 and TRBJ2-5, is GAGVSQSPRYKVTKRGQDVALRCDPISGHVSLYWYRQALGQGPEFLTYFNYEAQQDKSGLPNDRFSAERPEGSISTLTIQRTEQRDSAMYRCASSPHLRRETQYFGPGTRLLVL.

The gene calls are TRBV28 and TRBJ1-5; D is perhaps TRBD1 (6 bases). Germline assignment: CDR1 MDHEN and CDR2 SYDVKM. V lost 6 bases and J lost 3, with 12 bases in between. There are 14 residues in the CDR3. In nucleotides, the CDR3 is TGTGCCAGCAGGCGGACAGCTCACAATCAGCCCCAGCATTTT. Its protein is CASRRTAHNQPQHF.

The rearrangement links TRBV7-9 to TRBJ2-2; 8 bases agree with TRBD1. This CDR3 region has 16 residues. Losses at the gene ends were 5 bases for V and 4 bases for J; bases not matched to a gene: 9. CDR1 is SEHNR, CDR2 FQNEAQ, per germline (reference sequence). The CDR3 region is CASSPPQGASTGELFF. The CDR3 DNA reads TGTGCCAGCAGCCCCCCTCAGGGGGCGAGCACCGGGGAGCTGTTTTTT. The full variable domain, rest sourced from reference TRBV7-9 and TRBJ2-2, is DTGVSQNPRHKITKRGQNVTFRCDPISEHNRLYWYRQTLGQGPEFLTYFQNEAQLEKSRLLSDRFSAERPKGSFSTLEIQRTEQGDSAMYLCASSPPQGASTGELFFGEGSRLTVL.

The chain joins TRBV20-1 to TRBJ2-7; 8 positions agree with TRBD2. The CDR3 runs to 14 residues. Germline lookup yields CDR1 DFQATT and CDR2 SNEGSKA (reference sequence). J lost 3 bases, V lost 6 bases, and 10 bases had no gene match. In DNA form, the CDR3 reads TGCAGTGCCCCTGGGGAAGCGGGGGTCTACGAGCAGTACTTC. Translating it yields CSAPGEAGVYEQYF.

The chain has TRBV2 and TRBJ2-7; tentatively, D is TRBD1 or TRBD2 (5 bases each). Trimming took 8 bases from V and 6 from J, leaving 20 bases between them. The CDR3 has 14 residues. Germline assignment: CDR1 SNHLY and CDR2 FYNNEI. CDR3 sequence (DNA): TGTGCCAGCTCAACCCCTGGGGGTCCGGGCGAGCAGTACTTC. Its protein product is CASSTPGGPGEQYF.

This clonotype came up a few times. V gene TRBV4-1 combines with J gene TRBJ2-5; a possible D gene is TRBD1 (6 bases). The CDR3 spans 14 residues. The germline gives CDR1 MGHRA, CDR2 YSYEKL. Between the trimmed V and J ends, which lost 1 base and 4 bases, there was a span of 10 bases. The CDR3 protein is CASSQVLGGETQYF. Here the CDR3 DNA reads TGCGCCAGCAGCCAAGTTTTAGGGGGAGAGACCCAGTACTTC.

There are a few counts of this clonotype. The rearrangement links TRBV15 to TRBJ1-2; TRBD1 matches at 8 bases. The J segment lost 4 bases and the V segment lost 5 bases, leaving 6 bases of the junction unmatched. Germline V lookup: CDR1 LNHNV, CDR2 YYDKDF (reference sequence). The CDR3 sequence is 14 residues long. Written as DNA, the CDR3 is TGTGCCACCAGCGAAGCGACAGGGGTCTATGGCTACACCTTC. Its translation is CATSEATGVYGYTF.

The chain uses TRBV20-1 and TRBJ2-3; 9 positions agree with TRBD2. The V segment lost 1 base and the J segment 4 bases; nucleotides outside the gene matches: 12. Germline CDR1 is DFQATT and CDR2 is SNEGSKA (reference sequence). CDR3 length equals 17 residues. In nucleotides, the CDR3 is TGCAGTGCTAGAGTCCCTAGCGGGGAGCCGTCACCAGATACGCAGTATTTT. It encodes CSARVPSGEPSPDTQYF.

In regard to this clonotype: This may come from a read error, since a much larger clone is one base off. DNA for the CDR3: TGTGTCATCACCAAAACAGGGGAGGAATACGAGCAGTACTTC. This translates into CVITKTGEEYEQYF. This chain links TRBV10-3 with TRBJ2-7; the D gene is possibly TRBD1 (7 bases). The CDR3 extends over 14 amino acids. Germline loops: CDR1 ENHRY, CDR2 SYGVKD.

This clonotype has at least ten counts. The chain employs TRBV28 and TRBJ2-7, with unresolved D. The CDR3 runs 12 residues. Germline CDR1 reads MDHEN; CDR2 reads SYDVKM. V lost 6 bases, J lost 0 bases, and 6 bases lay in between. CDR3 bases: TGTGCCAGCAGCTTCAGCTCCTACGAGCAGTACGTC. It is translated as CASSFSSYEQYV.

The V gene is TRBV20-1, the J gene TRBJ2-2, with D perhaps assigned TRBD1 or TRBD2 (5 bases each). The V and J ends lost 1 base and 5 bases respectively, with 11 bases between them. The germline V gene encodes CDR1 DFQATT and CDR2 SNEGSKA (reference sequence). This CDR3 is 14 amino acids long. The CDR3 nucleotides are TGCAGTGCTAGAGCTGGGGACCTTACCGGGGAGCTGTTTTTT. Its protein product is CSARAGDLTGELFF.

There are many counts of this clonotype. CDR3 sequence reads: CATNELSKETQYF. Here the CDR3 DNA reads TGTGCCACCAATGAACTTTCCAAAGAGACCCAGTACTTC. The chain is built from TRBV12-3 or TRBV12-4 and TRBJ2-5, with D hard to call. This CDR3 is built from 13 residues. Trimming removed 10 bases at V and 3 bases at J, with 15 bases between.

V usage is TRBV24-1 and J usage is TRBJ2-3, with 7 bases matching TRBD1. The trim removed 2 bases at V and 6 bases at J, leaving 10 bases unmatched. The CDR3 totals 16 residues. CDR1 is KGHDR, CDR2 SFDVKD, per germline. The chain's CDR3 is CATSDSGFRGFDTQYF. CDR3 bases: TGTGCCACCAGTGATTCGGGCTTCAGGGGGTTTGATACGCAGTATTTT.